One and the same sample provided the 25 T cell receptor beta chains below, sequenced in a study of shared clonotypes between healthy human individuals. TCRdb keeps only in-frame clones here, not all; method: immunoSEQ multiplex PCR. This table holds hundreds of thousands of clones, roughly 77% found once. The sample was PBMCs. The receptor set was obtained from a woman aged 40-49 years in good health. Some clones in this sample may be carry-over from other donors' samples.

This sequence joins TRBV7-7 and TRBJ2-5, with D unclear. Deletions cut 5 bases from V and 5 bases from J, with 12 bases between. The CDR3 totals 13 residues. From germline, CDR1 is SSHAT and CDR2 FNYEAQ (reference sequence). The CDR3, as DNA: TGTGCCAGCAGCCCTTTCACTGGGGAGACCCAGTACTTC. It is translated as CASSPFTGETQYF.

This chain connects TRBV7-2 to TRBJ2-5; 9 bases match TRBD2. The CDR3 loop spans 15 amino acids. The V and J ends lost 5 bases and 0 bases, in that order; junction bases with no gene match: 4. Germline loops: CDR1 SGHTA, CDR2 FQGNSA. For the CDR3, the DNA is TGTGCCAGCAGCCACGGGACTAGCTACCAAGAGACCCAGTACTTC. This translates into CASSHGTSYQETQYF.

The gene calls are TRBV2 and TRBJ2-1; 11 bases align to TRBD1. The germline V gene has CDR1 SNHLY and CDR2 FYNNEI. This CDR3 is built from 15 residues. After removal of 4 bases from V and 9 bases from J, the junction contained 8 bases not matched to a gene. This CDR3 is CASSARTGGLSEQFF. As DNA, the CDR3 is TGTGCCAGCAGTGCGAGGACAGGGGGCCTAAGTGAGCAGTTCTTC.

This clone was observed a single time. The chain combines TRBV29-1 with TRBJ2-1; TRBD2 might be the D (7 bases). The CDR3 extends over 14 amino acids. Looked up from germline, CDR1 is SQVTM and CDR2 is ANQGSEA. V shed 6 bases and J shed 5 bases, with 17 bases lying between them. CDR3 residues: CSVEGGAHNNEQFF. DNA for the CDR3: TGCAGCGTCGAGGGGGGGGCACATAACAATGAGCAGTTCTTC.

This chain links TRBV5-1 with TRBJ2-3; 8 bases map to TRBD2. Per germline, CDR1 SGHRS and CDR2 YFSETQ. The CDR3 contains 16 residues. The trim removed 0 bases at V and 1 base at J, leaving 4 bases unmatched. This chain's CDR3 is CASSLARAGGTDTQYF. For the CDR3, the DNA is TGCGCCAGCAGCTTGGCCCGAGCGGGGGGCACAGATACGCAGTATTTT. Looking up the rest from reference TRBV5-1 and TRBJ2-3 gives the full variable domain: KAGVTQTPRYLIKTRGQQVTLSCSPISGHRSVSWYQQTPGQGLQFLFEYFSETQRNKGNFPGRFSGRQFSNSRSEMNVSTLELGDSALYLCASSLARAGGTDTQYFGPGTRLTVL.

This chain uses TRBV7-2 with TRBJ2-1, with 9 positions matching TRBD2. The CDR3 spans 18 residues. Trimming removed 4 bases from V and 6 bases from J; junction bases left unmatched: 16. Germline CDR1 SGHTA, CDR2 FQGNSA. The CDR3 spells CASSSLFSGAGGRNEQFF. The CDR3 nucleotides are TGTGCCAGCAGCTCCCTTTTTTCGGGAGCGGGGGGCCGCAATGAGCAGTTCTTC.

The J gene is TRBJ2-2, the V gene TRBV19; either TRBD1 or TRBD2 may fit D (5 bases each). V lost 4 bases and J 7 bases, leaving 13 bases between the germline ends. CDR1 LNHDA and CDR2 SQIVND come from the germline V gene (reference sequence). The CDR3 extends over 14 amino acids. CDR3 coding DNA: TGTGCCAGTAGTAATATGGGGGAAATCGGGGAGCTGTTTTTT. It translates to CASSNMGEIGELFF.

The chain uses TRBV5-1 and TRBJ2-5, with 11 positions matching TRBD1. This CDR3 has 15 residues. Germline values: CDR1 SGHRS, CDR2 YFSETQ. Trimming cost V 3 bases and J 4 bases; bases outside gene matches: 5. CDR3 nucleotides: TGCGCCAGCAGCTGGGCCGGGACAGGGGGAGAGACCCAGTACTTC. Encoded protein: CASSWAGTGGETQYF.

The chain combines TRBV2 with TRBJ2-7, with TRBD1 identical over 8 bases. The CDR3 covers 13 residues. Germline CDR1 is SNHLY and CDR2 is FYNNEI. V trimming: 6 bases; J trimming: 5 bases; junction bases outside the gene matches: 6. CDR3 region: CASSGRGLDEQYF. DNA of the CDR3: TGTGCCAGCAGCGGCAGGGGGCTTGACGAGCAGTACTTC. The full variable domain, its missing parts supplied by reference TRBV2 and TRBJ2-7, is EPEVTQTPSHQVTQMGQEVILRCVPISNHLYFYWYRQILGQKVEFLVSFYNNEISEKSEIFDDQFSVERPDGSNFTLKIRSTKLEDSAMYFCASSGRGLDEQYFGPGTRLTVT.

This clone was counted a single time. The chain uses TRBV11-1 and TRBJ2-7, with D unresolved. Deletions cut 1 base from V and 2 bases from J, with 9 bases between. Germline CDR1 and CDR2: SGHAT and FQDESV (reference sequence). The CDR3 sequence is 14 residues long. CDR3 bases: TGTGCCAGCAGCTTAGGATGGCCTCCCTACGAGCAGTACTTC. Amino acid sequence: CASSLGWPPYEQYF. The whole variable domain, filled in from reference TRBV11-1 and TRBJ2-7, reads EAEVAQSPRYKITEKSQAVAFWCDPISGHATLYWYRQILGQGPELLVQFQDESVVDDSQLPKDRFSAERLKGVDSTLKIQPAELGDSAMYLCASSLGWPPYEQYFGPGTRLTVT.

This clone came up once. The J gene is TRBJ2-7, the V gene TRBV7-9, with 11 nucleotides matching TRBD2. The CDR3 spans 15 residues. With 3 bases clipped from V and 1 base from J, the junction kept 2 bases outside the gene matches. Germline CDR1 SEHNR, CDR2 FQNEAQ (reference sequence). The CDR3 spells CASSFLAGGSYEQYF. CDR3 DNA sequence: TGTGCCAGCAGCTTCTTAGCGGGAGGGTCCTACGAGCAGTACTTC.

The chain combines TRBV5-4 with TRBJ2-1; 10 bases match TRBD2. Germline V gives CDR1 SGHNT, CDR2 YYREEE (reference sequence). With 3 bases clipped from V and 5 bases from J, the junction kept 8 bases outside the gene matches. The CDR3 totals 16 residues. CDR3: CASSSGPLAGNNEQFF. The CDR3, as DNA: TGTGCCAGCAGCTCGGGACCACTAGCGGGGAACAATGAGCAGTTCTTC.

The sample holds many counts of this clone. V usage is TRBV28 and J usage is TRBJ2-1, with 11 bases matching TRBD1. The CDR3 is 15 amino acids. Germline V lookup: CDR1 MDHEN, CDR2 SYDVKM. The J segment lost 7 bases and the V segment lost 3 bases, leaving 5 bases of the junction unmatched. The CDR3 loop reads CASSLGQGVRNEQFF. The DNA for the CDR3 is TGTGCCAGCAGTTTGGGACAGGGGGTAAGAAATGAGCAGTTCTTC.

V gene TRBV18 combines with J gene TRBJ2-7; D perhaps matches TRBD2 (6 bases). V was shortened by 3 bases and J by 9 bases, with 24 bases between the two germline ends. The CDR3 is made up of 16 amino acids. CDR1 is KGHSH and CDR2 is LQKENI in the germline V gene. CDR3 sequence reads: CASSPTRIAEPLGQYF. The CDR3, as DNA: TGTGCCAGCTCACCGACGCGTATAGCGGAGCCCTTGGGGCAGTACTTC.

CDR3 residues: CASSLSRPGSGAFTDTQYF. The CDR3 bases are TGTGCCAGCAGTTTATCCCGCCCGGGCAGCGGGGCCTTCACAGATACGCAGTATTTT. The genes are TRBV27 and TRBJ2-3; 7 bases are shared with TRBD2. This CDR3 is built from 19 residues. In germline, CDR1 is MNHEY, CDR2 SMNVEV (reference sequence). Trimming cost V 0 bases and J 2 bases; bases outside gene matches: 14.

The gene calls are TRBV5-4 and TRBJ2-7; D is perhaps TRBD1 (6 bases). CDR1 is SGHNT and CDR2 is YYREEE in the germline V gene (reference sequence). The CDR3 has 15 amino acids. The V end was cut by 4 bases, the J end by 0 bases, with 14 bases between. CDR3 in amino acids: CASSTRDKNSYEQYF. The CDR3 DNA reads TGTGCCAGCAGCACCCGGGACAAGAACTCCTACGAGCAGTACTTC.

DNA of the CDR3: TGTGCCAGGGACTACAATGGTCCGAGCTCCTACGAGCAGTACTTC. Translated: CARDYNGPSSYEQYF. V usage is TRBV7-2 and J usage is TRBJ2-7, with a weak D call TRBD2 (6 bases). The germline CDR1 and CDR2 sequences are SGHTA and FQGNSA. CDR3 length: 15 amino acids. Trimming took off 9 bases at V and 0 bases at J, with 18 bases between the two ends.

This rearrangement joins TRBV30 to TRBJ2-7; maybe TRBD2 (6 bases). Trimming left V 1 base short and J 5 bases short, with 21 bases between. Per germline, CDR1 GTSNPN and CDR2 SVGIG (reference sequence). The CDR3 is 16 amino acids. The CDR3 loop reads CAWSGLGEALFNEQYF. The CDR3 coding sequence is TGTGCCTGGAGTGGGCTGGGGGAGGCCCTTTTCAACGAGCAGTACTTC. The full variable domain, in which reference TRBV30 and TRBJ2-7 provide the parts outside the CDR3, is SQTIHQWPATLVQPVGSPLSLECTVEGTSNPNLYWYRQAAGRGLQLLFYSVGIGQISSEVPQNLSASRPQDRQFILSSKKLLLSDSGFYLCAWSGLGEALFNEQYFGPGTRLTVT.

This rearrangement joins TRBV7-3 to TRBJ2-7; TRBD2 agrees at 8 bases. V lost 1 base and J lost 4; bases outside the gene matches: 6. The CDR3 is made up of 15 amino acids. Germline CDR1 and CDR2: SGHTA and FQGTGA. CDR3 sequence (DNA): TGTGCCAGCAGCTTAAACGGGAGGGCCGGGTACGAGCAGTACTTC. This translates into CASSLNGRAGYEQYF.

The chain combines TRBV7-8 with TRBJ1-5, with 9 bases fitting TRBD1. The CDR3 is 15 residues long. Per the germline V gene, CDR1 is SGHVS and CDR2 is FQNEAQ. Germline trimming cut 1 base from V and 4 bases from J; bases unmatched to any gene: 2. CDR3 nucleotides: TGTGCCAGCAGCTTAGTAGGGACAGGGAATCAGCCCCAGCATTTT. It translates to CASSLVGTGNQPQHF.

The gene calls are TRBV19 and TRBJ1-4, with D tentatively TRBD1 (6 bases). Germline-derived CDR1 and CDR2 are LNHDA and SQIVND (reference sequence). The CDR3 is made up of 15 amino acids. Trimming shortened V by 3 bases and J by 8 bases, and 16 bases separated the two germline ends. The CDR3 protein is CASSIGADRREKLFF. The CDR3 coding sequence is TGTGCCAGTAGTATTGGTGCGGACAGAAGAGAAAAACTGTTTTTT.

The chain couples TRBV6-5 to TRBJ2-1, with a tentative D call TRBD1 (6 bases). This CDR3 contains 13 residues. Germline lookup yields CDR1 MNHEY and CDR2 SVGAGI. Between the trimmed V and J ends, which lost 7 bases and 7 bases, there was a span of 14 bases. As DNA, the CDR3 is TGTGCCAGCAAAGAGGGGGTGAGAAATGAGCAGTTCTTC. This gives the protein CASKEGVRNEQFF.

The J gene is TRBJ2-5, the V gene TRBV27; no reliable D call. CDR1 is MNHEY, CDR2 SMNVEV, per germline (reference sequence). This CDR3 spans 12 amino acids. V gave up 5 bases and J gave up 2 bases, with 6 bases separating them. The CDR3 nucleotides are TGTGCCAGCAGTCACAATCAAGAGACCCAGTACTTC. Its translation: CASSHNQETQYF.

The V call is TRBV5-1, the J call TRBJ2-1; 10 bases are a match to TRBD2. V lost 2 bases, J lost 7 bases, and 6 bases stayed unmatched. Germline loops: CDR1 SGHRS, CDR2 YFSETQ. The CDR3 length is 15 residues. CDR3: CASSFLAGVGNEQFF. The CDR3, as DNA: TGCGCCAGCAGCTTTCTAGCGGGAGTTGGAAATGAGCAGTTCTTC.

The genes are TRBV9 and TRBJ1-1; TRBD1 aligns across 7 bases. With V trimmed by 0 bases and J by 3 bases, 5 bases remained unmatched. CDR1 and CDR2 from the germline V gene are SGDLS and YYNGEE. The CDR3 contains 15 residues. The CDR3 reads CASSVGGGAYTEAFF. CDR3 sequence (DNA): TGTGCCAGCAGCGTAGGAGGGGGCGCGTACACTGAAGCTTTCTTT.